These T cell receptor beta chains were read from a single sample in a study of vaccination effects on CD4 cells after COVID-19. Which antigens these TCRs recognize remains unknown. This table comes from immunoSEQ multiplex PCR, and its TCRdb copy is limited to in-frame clones, with some not included. The table includes roughly 76,000 clones, approximately 81% detected once. Here the sequenced sample was CD4+ T cells from PBMCs cultured with HCoV-229E spike peptides, taken before COVID-19 vaccination. The receptor set was obtained from a human donor who received a COVID-19 vaccine. CDR3s include the opening cysteine and the closing phenylalanine or tryptophan. Each record gives: clone size, V gene, D gene, J gene, CDR3 protein, CDR3 DNA. D genes are given only for firm matches. Rows may omit the clone size; those that give it use once, few, many or a size class.

.	TRBV6-5	.	TRBJ2-2	CASNQFYRGGELFF	TGTGCCAGCAATCAATTTTACAGAGGCGGGGAGCTGTTTTTT
.	TRBV30	.	TRBJ1-5	CAWTVGGDNQPQHF	TGTGCCTGGACCGTGGGGGGGGACAATCAGCCCCAGCATTTT
.	TRBV19	TRBD1	TRBJ1-6	CASSMGQGPSPLHF	TGTGCCAGTAGTATGGGACAGGGGCCTTCACCCCTCCACTTT
.	TRBV18	.	TRBJ2-5	CASSPQETQYF	TGTGCCAGCTCACCGCAAGAGACCCAGTACTTC
.	TRBV9	.	TRBJ2-3	CASSLSTDTQYF	TGTGCCAGCAGCCTTAGCACAGATACGCAGTATTTT
.	TRBV6-1	.	TRBJ1-6	CASSARTPNPRYNSPLHF	TGTGCCAGCAGTGCTAGGACACCGAATCCCAGATATAATTCACCCCTCCACTTT
.	TRBV5-1	.	TRBJ1-5	CASSGGSGNQPQHF	TGCGCCAGCAGCGGGGGATCAGGGAATCAGCCCCAGCATTTT
.	TRBV2	TRBD2	TRBJ2-5	CASTKGLAGGPETQYF	TGTGCCAGCACTAAGGGACTAGCGGGGGGGCCCGAGACCCAGTACTTC
.	TRBV6-5	.	TRBJ1-2	CASSYTYQSNYGYTF	TGTGCCAGCAGTTATACATACCAGTCTAACTATGGCTACACCTTC
once	TRBV28	TRBD1	TRBJ1-1	CASSSDRKAFF	TGTGCCAGCAGTTCGGACAGGAAAGCTTTCTTT
.	TRBV5-3	.	TRBJ1-5	CARHEGLYSNQPQHF	TGTGCCAGACATGAGGGCCTTTATAGCAATCAGCCCCAGCATTTT
few	TRBV13	.	TRBJ1-1	CASRQALNTEAFF	TGTGCCAGTCGACAGGCTTTGAACACTGAAGCTTTCTTT
.	TRBV5-5	.	TRBJ1-2	CASSLVAGYGYTF	TGTGCCAGCAGCTTGGTGGCGGGGTATGGCTACACCTTC
once	TRBV29-1	.	TRBJ1-2	CSGEEQGSGYTF	TGCAGCGGGGAGGAGCAGGGCTCTGGCTACACCTTC
.	TRBV7-2	TRBD1	TRBJ2-1	CASSLDRGVRNEQFF	TGTGCCAGCAGCTTGGACAGGGGAGTAAGGAATGAGCAGTTCTTC
few	TRBV24-1	.	TRBJ2-2	CATSDLESGGAGELFF	TGTGCCACCAGTGATTTGGAATCAGGGGGGGCCGGGGAGCTGTTTTTT
few	TRBV2	.	TRBJ1-5	CASRLGLSNQPQHF	TGTGCCAGCAGACTGGGACTTAGCAATCAGCCCCAGCATTTT
once	TRBV10-3	TRBD2	TRBJ2-3	CATLAGGSDTQYF	TGTGCCACCCTAGCGGGGGGGTCGGATACGCAGTATTTT
few	TRBV9	TRBD1	TRBJ2-2	CASSPGQGYTGELFF	TGTGCCAGCAGCCCGGGACAGGGGTACACCGGGGAGCTGTTTTTT
.	TRBV24-1	.	TRBJ1-2	CATSLRDSYGYTF	TGTGCCACCAGCTTAAGGGATAGCTATGGCTACACCTTC
.	TRBV9	.	TRBJ1-2	CASSPGLGDYGYTF	TGTGCCAGCAGCCCGGGACTAGGCGACTATGGCTACACCTTC
.	TRBV10-3	TRBD1	TRBJ2-5	CAISEAPGTGEETQYF	TGTGCCATCAGTGAGGCCCCCGGGACAGGGGAAGAGACCCAGTACTTC
.	TRBV5-4	.	TRBJ1-3	CASSSMQGSGNTIYF	TGTGCCAGCAGCTCGATGCAGGGCTCGGGAAACACCATATATTTT
.	TRBV7-9	TRBD1	TRBJ1-2	CASSVDRAYGYTF	TGTGCCAGCAGCGTTGACAGGGCCTATGGCTACACCTTC
.	TRBV5-1	.	TRBJ1-4	CASSPGTNEKLFF	TGCGCCAGCAGCCCGGGGACTAATGAAAAACTGTTTTTT
.	TRBV6-1	.	TRBJ1-2	CASSELRGAAYGYTF	TGTGCCAGCAGTGAATTGAGGGGGGCGGCCTATGGCTACACCTTC
.	TRBV5-1	.	TRBJ2-3	CASSLGPQYADTQYF	TGCGCCAGCAGCTTGGGTCCCCAGTACGCAGATACGCAGTATTTT
.	TRBV3-1/TRBV3-2	TRBD2	TRBJ2-3	CASSQGQRGGTQYF	TGTGCCAGCAGCCAAGGCCAGCGGGGCGGGACGCAGTATTTT
.	TRBV4-3	.	TRBJ1-5	CASSQDHRQAVQPQHF	TGCGCCAGCAGCCAAGATCATCGACAGGCCGTACAGCCCCAGCATTTT
.	TRBV7-2	TRBD2	TRBJ2-1	CASSYSGGAYNEQFF	TGTGCCAGCAGCTATAGCGGGGGGGCATACAATGAGCAGTTCTTC
.	TRBV27	.	TRBJ2-4	CASSLHRYHDIQYF	TGTGCCAGCAGTTTACACCGTTATCACGACATTCAGTACTTC
.	TRBV6-1	.	TRBJ1-5	CASSEGGPSQPQHF	TGTGCCAGCAGTGAAGGGGGTCCCAGTCAGCCCCAGCATTTT
once	TRBV7-9	.	TRBJ1-6	CASSLDRVWGSPLHF	TGTGCCAGCAGCTTAGACAGGGTTTGGGGTTCACCCCTCCACTTT
.	TRBV3-1/TRBV3-2	TRBD1	TRBJ1-1	CASSLQGAWTEAFF	TGTGCCAGCAGCCTACAGGGGGCATGGACTGAAGCTTTCTTT
.	TRBV7-6	TRBD1	TRBJ1-2	CASSPNTGGADGYTF	TGTGCCAGCAGCCCCAACACAGGGGGCGCGGACGGCTACACCTTC
.	TRBV27	TRBD2	TRBJ2-3	CAIGRGGDTQYF	TGTGCCATTGGGCGGGGGGGAGATACGCAGTATTTT
.	TRBV14	.	TRBJ1-3	CASSARSRNTIYF	TGTGCCAGCAGCGCCCGAAGTAGAAACACCATATATTTT
few	TRBV3-1/TRBV3-2	.	TRBJ1-6	CASSQDQDGAGRTLHF	TGTGCCAGCAGCCAAGATCAGGACGGCGCCGGGAGAACCCTCCACTTT
.	TRBV18	TRBD1	TRBJ2-1	CASSQTLGQVDEQFF	TGTGCCAGCTCACAGACCTTGGGACAGGTGGATGAGCAGTTCTTC
.	TRBV6-5	TRBD1	TRBJ1-2	CASSYGQGINYGYTF	TGTGCCAGCAGTTACGGACAGGGCATCAACTATGGCTACACCTTC